Given below is one TCR beta chain in context. The data belong to a study of control samples from healthy donors and cancer patients. Profiled with immunoSEQ multiplex PCR; TCRdb holds only in-frame clones, not every one. The data contain some 120,000 clones, 93% of them singletons. The sample consisted of blood. The TCR sequence derives from a man younger than 45 in good health.

The CDR3 spells CSASRGGGGPLQPQHF. CDR3 DNA: TGCAGTGCTAGTAGGGGTGGGGGAGGGCCGCTGCAGCCCCAGCATTTT. V gene TRBV20-1 combines with J gene TRBJ1-5; a possible D gene is TRBD1 (5 bases). Germline assignment: CDR1 DFQATT and CDR2 SNEGSKA (reference sequence). Trimming stripped 3 bases from V and 7 bases from J, with 22 bases between. This CDR3 has 16 amino acids.